One and the same sample provided the 27 T cell receptor beta chains below, sequenced in a study of blood T cell repertoires in COVID-19. Method: immunoSEQ multiplex PCR; TCRdb's copy keeps in-frame clones and lacks some. Here the sample spans about 150,000 clones, 75% to 90% being singletons. The sequenced sample consisted of PBMCs or T cells enriched from blood (not recorded which). These TCRs come from a man in his fifties or sixties who had recovered from COVID-19.

This chain joins TRBV5-5 and TRBJ1-2, with TRBD1 matching over 8 bases. The CDR3 is 15 amino acids. Losses at the gene ends were 4 bases for V and 3 bases for J; bases not matched to a gene: 8. The germline gives CDR1 SGHKS, CDR2 YYEKEE (reference sequence). The CDR3 is CASSIRQGIDYGYTF. DNA of the CDR3: TGTGCCAGCAGCATAAGACAGGGGATCGACTATGGCTACACCTTC. The full variable domain, with the rest looked up from reference TRBV5-5 and TRBJ1-2, is DAGVTQSPTHLIKTRGQQVTLRCSPISGHKSVSWYQQVLGQGPQFIFQYYEKEERGRGNFPDRFSARQFPNYSSELNVNALLLGDSALYLCASSIRQGIDYGYTFGSGTRLTVV.

The chain joins TRBV5-5 to TRBJ2-7, with D unclear. Germline-derived CDR1 and CDR2 are SGHKS and YYEKEE (reference sequence). This CDR3 is 15 amino acids long. V lost 5 bases and J lost 0, with 15 bases in between. CDR3 protein: CASSPLMVSSYEQYF. CDR3 bases: TGTGCCAGCAGTCCTCTGATGGTTAGCTCCTACGAGCAGTACTTC.

This clone was counted a single time. This chain uses TRBV7-9 with TRBJ1-5; TRBD1 aligns across 7 bases. In germline, CDR1 is SEHNR, CDR2 FQNEAQ (reference sequence). CDR3 length: 13 residues. V shed 5 bases and J 4 bases; nucleotides not matched to a gene: 2. The CDR3 bases are TGTGCCAGCAGCGTACAGGGGAATCAGCCCCAGCATTTT. Protein: CASSVQGNQPQHF. Using reference TRBV7-9 and TRBJ1-5 for the parts outside the CDR3, the full variable domain is DTGVSQNPRHKITKRGQNVTFRCDPISEHNRLYWYRQTLGQGPEFLTYFQNEAQLEKSRLLSDRFSAERPKGSFSTLEIQRTEQGDSAMYLCASSVQGNQPQHFGDGTRLSIL.

The rearrangement links TRBV9 to TRBJ1-6; D is undetermined. The CDR3 consists of 15 residues. Trimming took off 4 bases at V and 8 bases at J, with 16 bases between the two ends. Germline V gene data show CDR1 as SGDLS and CDR2 as YYNGEE. The DNA of the CDR3 is TGTGCCAGCAGCCCCTCGGAGGGTCGATATTCACCCCTCCACTTT. Its protein is CASSPSEGRYSPLHF.

This CDR3 reads CASSQDPRVNYGYTF. As DNA, the CDR3 is TGCGCCAGCAGCCAAGATCCCAGGGTTAACTATGGCTACACCTTC. This chain uses TRBV4-3 with TRBJ1-2, with D perhaps matching TRBD1 (5 bases). From germline, CDR1 is LGHNA and CDR2 YSLEER. This CDR3 spans 15 amino acids. The V end was cut by 0 bases, the J end by 1 base, with 9 bases between.

The chain has TRBV18 and TRBJ2-1; D is uncertain. There are 14 residues in the CDR3. Germline V lookup: CDR1 KGHSH, CDR2 LQKENI. Trimming shortened V by 3 bases and J by 6 bases, and 12 bases separated the two germline ends. CDR3 bases: TGTGCCAGCTCACCGTCCTCCCCAGGCAATGAGCAGTTCTTC. Amino acids: CASSPSSPGNEQFF. Looking up the rest from reference TRBV18 and TRBJ2-1 gives the full variable domain: NAGVMQNPRHLVRRRGQEARLRCSPMKGHSHVYWYRQLPEEGLKFMVYLQKENIIDESGMPKERFSAEFPKEGPSILRIQQVVRGDSAAYFCASSPSSPGNEQFFGPGTRLTVL.

The chain couples TRBV7-2 to TRBJ1-5; 7 bases are shared with TRBD1. V dropped 4 bases and J dropped 3; count of bases not matched to a gene: 6. The CDR3 sequence is 15 residues long. Germline V lookup: CDR1 SGHTA, CDR2 FQGNSA. As DNA, the CDR3 is TGTGCCAGCAGCTACGCCACAGGGGACAATCAGCCCCAGCATTTT. Amino acids: CASSYATGDNQPQHF.

This clone was counted once. The V gene is TRBV6-2 or TRBV6-3, the J gene TRBJ1-2; D gene unclear. The CDR3 totals 16 residues. V was shortened by 0 bases and J by 2 bases, with 13 bases between the two germline ends. Per germline, CDR1 MNHEY and CDR2 SVGEGT. The CDR3 region is CASSYSTSYLNYGYTF. Here the CDR3 DNA reads TGTGCCAGCAGTTACTCCACTTCTTACCTAAACTATGGCTACACCTTC.

V usage is TRBV4-3 and J usage is TRBJ2-5; D perhaps matches TRBD1 (5 bases). The germline CDR1 and CDR2 sequences are LGHNA and YSLEER. V lost 0 bases to trimming and J lost 5 bases, with 16 bases between them. CDR3 length: 16 amino acids. The CDR3 DNA sequence: TGCGCCAGCAGCCAAGATCCCGACAGCAGGGCGGAGACCCAGTACTTC. This sequence encodes CASSQDPDSRAETQYF.

The chain links TRBV30 to TRBJ1-2; the match to TRBD1 covers 10 bases. CDR1 GTSNPN and CDR2 SVGIG come from the germline V gene (reference sequence). The J segment lost 7 bases and the V segment lost 3 bases, leaving 14 bases of the junction unmatched. The CDR3 spans 16 residues. CDR3 nucleotides: TGTGCCTGGAGAGCGGTCCGGACAGGGGGGAGTGGTGGCTACACCTTC. Its protein product is CAWRAVRTGGSGGYTF.

This rearrangement joins TRBV5-4 to TRBJ2-5; tentative D call: TRBD1 (5 bases). Germline lookup yields CDR1 SGHNT and CDR2 YYREEE (reference sequence). V lost 6 bases and J lost 3, with 12 bases in between. There are 13 residues in the CDR3. The chain's CDR3 is CASTNGAEETQYF. CDR3 DNA: TGTGCCAGCACTAATGGGGCAGAAGAGACCCAGTACTTC.

A few counts support this clone. The rearrangement joins TRBV4-3 to TRBJ2-1, with 7 bases fitting TRBD2. The V and J ends lost 1 base and 9 bases, in that order; junction bases with no gene match: 9. Germline-derived CDR1 and CDR2 are LGHNA and YSLEER. The CDR3 runs to 15 residues. The DNA of the CDR3 is TGCGCCAGCAGCCAAGTGTTCACTAGCGTTGGTGAGCAGTTCTTC. Residues: CASSQVFTSVGEQFF.

This chain joins TRBV7-6 and TRBJ2-1, with 8 bases matching TRBD2. With 5 bases clipped from V and 6 bases from J, the junction kept 12 bases outside the gene matches. Germline loops: CDR1 SGHVS, CDR2 FNYEAQ. The CDR3 spans 16 residues. In DNA form, the CDR3 reads TGTGCCAGCAGCCGTGTCGGGGGGGGGCCGGGCAATGAGCAGTTCTTC. Protein product: CASSRVGGGPGNEQFF.

This chain connects TRBV2 to TRBJ1-4; no firm D call. CDR3 length: 13 residues. V was clipped by 6 bases and J by 0 bases, with 5 bases between them. The germline CDR1 and CDR2 sequences are SNHLY and FYNNEI. The CDR3 protein is CASSRATNEKLFF. CDR3 coding DNA: TGTGCCAGCAGCCGTGCAACTAATGAAAAACTGTTTTTT.

The J gene is TRBJ2-3, the V gene TRBV5-1; TRBD1 matches 8 bases. The germline CDR1 and CDR2 sequences are SGHRS and YFSETQ. This CDR3 region has 17 residues. V lost 4 bases, J lost 0 bases, and 10 bases stayed unmatched. The CDR3 sequence: CASSRGMGQDSTDTQYF. CDR3 coding DNA: TGCGCCAGCAGCCGTGGTATGGGACAGGACAGCACAGATACGCAGTATTTT. The whole variable domain, filled in from reference TRBV5-1 and TRBJ2-3, reads KAGVTQTPRYLIKTRGQQVTLSCSPISGHRSVSWYQQTPGQGLQFLFEYFSETQRNKGNFPGRFSGRQFSNSRSEMNVSTLELGDSALYLCASSRGMGQDSTDTQYFGPGTRLTVL.

This chain connects TRBV12-3 or TRBV12-4 to TRBJ1-1; D remains ambiguous. Trimming pared 3 bases from V and 3 bases from J, leaving 8 bases between. The CDR3 covers 13 residues. In DNA, the CDR3 is TGTGCCAGCAGTTTCGGGCGGGACACTGAAGCTTTCTTT. Its translation: CASSFGRDTEAFF.

The genes are TRBV4-2 and TRBJ1-5; D is unresolved. The germline CDR1 and CDR2 sequences are LGHNA and YNFKEQ. The CDR3 loop spans 15 amino acids. The V end was cut by 1 base, the J end by 2 bases, with 9 bases between. The CDR3 nucleotides are TGTGCCAGCAGCCAAGGCGGAATTGGCAATCAGCCCCAGCATTTT. Its translation is CASSQGGIGNQPQHF.

The gene calls are TRBV5-1 and TRBJ2-5, with 7 bases matching TRBD1. V trimming: 0 bases; J trimming: 2 bases; junction bases outside the gene matches: 4. This CDR3 has 15 residues. Germline CDR1 and CDR2: SGHRS and YFSETQ. The CDR3 DNA follows: TGCGCCAGCAGCTTGGGACAGGGAATGCAAGAGACCCAGTACTTC. The encoded protein is CASSLGQGMQETQYF.

The CDR3 loop is CASSDLAGGQPQHF. CDR3 bases: TGTGCCAGCAGTGATTTGGCAGGGGGCCAGCCCCAGCATTTT. The V gene is TRBV6-4, the J gene TRBJ1-5, with 8 bases that match TRBD1. CDR3 length: 14 amino acids. Per the germline V gene, CDR1 is MRHNA and CDR2 is SNTAGT. V lost 3 bases and J lost 7; bases outside the gene matches: 5.

V gene TRBV10-2 combines with J gene TRBJ1-1; D is unclear. CDR1 and CDR2 from the germline V gene are WSHSY and SAAADI. The V end lost 3 bases, the J end lost 5 bases, and 13 bases lay between the germline ends. The length of the CDR3 is 14 residues. Written as DNA, the CDR3 is TGCGCCAGCAGTGAACGTGCAGGAGGGACTGAAGCTTTCTTT. Protein product: CASSERAGGTEAFF.

CDR3 sequence: CARTVIQTGWKLSNNSPLHF. CDR3 coding DNA: TGTGCCAGAACTGTTATTCAGACAGGGTGGAAGTTATCTAATAATTCACCCCTCCACTTT. V and J are TRBV5-3 and TRBJ1-6; 7 bases agree with TRBD1. TRBV5-3 is an open reading frame whose function is uncertain. The CDR3 is 20 amino acids. J gave up 5 bases and V 6 bases, and 23 bases lay outside the gene matches.

This chain uses TRBV7-9 with TRBJ1-4; 10 nucleotides align to TRBD1. The V and J ends lost 5 bases and 8 bases, in that order; junction bases with no gene match: 11. The germline V gene has CDR1 SEHNR and CDR2 FQNEAQ (reference sequence). The CDR3 covers 16 residues. The CDR3 nucleotides read TGTGCCAGCAGCCAACTCCCGGGACAGGGGAACGAAAAACTGTTTTTT. Translation gives CASSQLPGQGNEKLFF.

The chain carries TRBV4-1 and TRBJ2-1; possible D gene TRBD1, 6 bases. Trimming took off 0 bases at V and 3 bases at J, with 12 bases between the two ends. CDR3 length equals 16 residues. Germline loops: CDR1 MGHRA, CDR2 YSYEKL. CDR3 bases: TGCGCCAGCAGCCAAGAATCCAGGGGAATCTACAATGAGCAGTTCTTC. Amino acids: CASSQESRGIYNEQFF.

This clone was detected a few times. The rearrangement links TRBV6-4 to TRBJ2-3; 12 bases fit TRBD2. Germline CDR1 reads MRHNA; CDR2 reads SNTAGT. With 0 bases clipped from V and 4 bases from J, the junction kept 2 bases outside the gene matches. The CDR3 is 16 residues long. CDR3 in DNA: TGTGCCAGCAGTGACTCGCTAGCGGGAGGGCCAGATACGCAGTATTTT. This gives the protein CASSDSLAGGPDTQYF.

J is TRBJ2-1 and V is TRBV19; 10 bases map to TRBD2. Germline trimming cut 4 bases from V and 6 bases from J; bases unmatched to any gene: 3. This CDR3 comprises 14 residues. Germline V lookup: CDR1 LNHDA, CDR2 SQIVND (reference sequence). CDR3 amino acids: CASSTLAGSNEQFF. The CDR3 bases are TGTGCCAGTAGTACACTAGCGGGGAGCAATGAGCAGTTCTTC.

In this sample, this clone is medium-sized (0.01 to 0.1%). The CDR3 DNA sequence: TGCGCCAGCAGCCAAGAGGGGACAGGGTATTTTGAAAAACTGTTTTTT. It translates to CASSQEGTGYFEKLFF. The chain couples TRBV4-3 to TRBJ1-4; 9 bases match TRBD1. The CDR3 runs to 16 residues. After removal of 0 bases from V and 7 bases from J, the junction contained 6 bases not matched to a gene. CDR1 is LGHNA, CDR2 YSLEER, per germline.

This chain connects TRBV3-1 (or the pseudogene TRBV3-2) to TRBJ2-7; 7 bases are a match to TRBD1. Germline CDR1 and CDR2: LGHDT and YNNKEL (reference sequence). Trimming cost V 4 bases and J 6 bases; bases outside gene matches: 12. CDR3 length: 15 amino acids. The CDR3 DNA follows: TGTGCCAGCAGCCTCCATGGGGACAGACTACGCGAGCAGTACTTC. Its protein is CASSLHGDRLREQYF.